Included here is one TCR beta chain sequence, with context. Only in-frame clones appear in the TCRdb table, and some are missing; sequencing was by immunoSEQ multiplex PCR. The sample has fewer than 75,000 clones; 81% are singletons. These data come from a study of glioma-infiltrating T cells after dendritic cell vaccination. Germline V CDR1 and CDR2: SGHDT, YYEEEE. V lost 2 bases, J lost 4 bases, and 9 bases stayed unmatched. This CDR3 has 16 residues. V is TRBV5-6 and J is TRBJ2-3; 8 nucleotides agree with TRBD2. This TCR was sampled from a human donor with glioblastoma. The sample consisted of blood, taken before dendritic cell vaccination. The CDR3 DNA follows: TGTGCCAGCAGCTTTAACGGGGGGGCCGGGGCAGATACGCAGTATTTT. Translating it yields CASSFNGGAGADTQYF.